The 15 T cell receptor beta chains presented below share a single source sample, sequenced in a study of control samples from healthy donors and cancer patients. Assay used: immunoSEQ multiplex PCR; TCRdb lists only in-frame clones, some missing. This repertoire shows 150,000 to 200,000 clones, more than 80% found once; its top ten account for 1.3% to 1.5%. Sequences were obtained from blood. Receptors originate from a man aged 25 to 40 in good health.

The chain couples TRBV10-1 to TRBJ2-1; 12 bases are shared with TRBD2. The V segment lost 4 bases and the J segment 7 bases; nucleotides outside the gene matches: 8. This CDR3 has 16 amino acids. Germline-derived CDR1 and CDR2 are WNHNN and SYGVQD (reference sequence). The CDR3 here is CASSARLAGAGNEQFF. For the CDR3, the DNA is TGCGCCAGCAGTGCGCGACTAGCGGGAGCAGGGAATGAGCAGTTCTTC.

This chain connects TRBV6-5 to TRBJ2-3; 9 bases agree with TRBD1. Trimming cost V 5 bases and J 4 bases; bases outside gene matches: 7. Germline values: CDR1 MNHEY, CDR2 SVGAGI. The CDR3 has 15 amino acids. The CDR3 region has the DNA TGTGCCAGCAGTCCTCCGGGACAGGGAGCAGATACGCAGTATTTT. Amino acids: CASSPPGQGADTQYF.

This chain links TRBV2 with TRBJ1-1; 7 nucleotides align to TRBD1. With 2 bases clipped from V and 7 bases from J, the junction kept 16 bases outside the gene matches. The CDR3 sequence is 17 residues long. CDR1 is SNHLY, CDR2 FYNNEI, per germline. CDR3 amino acids: CASSELWDRVKDGEAFF. The DNA for the CDR3 is TGTGCCAGCAGTGAACTGTGGGACAGAGTGAAGGACGGTGAAGCTTTCTTT.

This clone was detected only a few times. This sample also contains other DNA sequences that code for the same CDR3. CDR3 residues: CASSSQETQYF. The CDR3 DNA reads TGCGCCAGCAGCTCCCAAGAGACCCAGTACTTC. This sequence joins TRBV5-1 and TRBJ2-5; D gene ambiguous. Germline values: CDR1 SGHRS, CDR2 YFSETQ. The CDR3 sequence is 11 residues long. V was cut by 3 bases and J by 1 base, with 1 base left in between.

V usage is TRBV12-3 or TRBV12-4 and J usage is TRBJ2-5; D is tentatively TRBD1 or TRBD2 (7 bases each). The CDR3 is 13 residues long. Trimming cost V 6 bases and J 4 bases, with 12 bases left between them. The CDR3 DNA sequence: TGTGCCAGCAGAGGGGGCGGGAGAGAGACCCAGTACTTC. It codes for CASRGGGRETQYF.

This clone was observed once. V and J are TRBV5-4 and TRBJ2-3; 11 bases line up with TRBD2. The V gene end was trimmed by 4 bases and the J gene end by 2 bases; junction bases not matched to a gene: 9. CDR3 length: 17 amino acids. Per germline, CDR1 SGHNT and CDR2 YYREEE (reference sequence). DNA of the CDR3: TGTGCCAGCAGCCGAGGGACTAGCGGACCCTACACAGATACGCAGTATTTT. It specifies CASSRGTSGPYTDTQYF.

The chain joins TRBV6-1 to TRBJ1-5; 7 bases are shared with TRBD1. The length of the CDR3 is 17 residues. Germline V gene sequence: CDR1 MNHNS, CDR2 SASEGT. Losses at the gene ends were 2 bases for V and 6 bases for J; bases not matched to a gene: 13. The CDR3 DNA follows: TGTGCCAGCAGTGAACCCCGGGGGACAGCGGGAACTCAGCCCCAGCATTTT. Translated: CASSEPRGTAGTQPQHF.

The chain is built from TRBV7-9 and TRBJ2-1; tentatively, D is TRBD2 (5 bases). CDR1 SEHNR and CDR2 FQNEAQ come from the germline V gene (reference sequence). Trimming took off 10 bases at V and 3 bases at J, with 13 bases between the two ends. This CDR3 contains 13 residues. The CDR3 reads CATQSGGYNEQFF. The CDR3, as DNA: TGTGCCACCCAAAGCGGAGGCTACAATGAGCAGTTCTTC.

The rearrangement links TRBV30 to TRBJ2-2; possibly TRBD1 for D (6 bases). Germline CDR1 reads GTSNPN; CDR2 reads SVGIG (reference sequence). Trimming took 4 bases from V and 2 from J, leaving 8 bases between them. The CDR3 extends over 13 amino acids. CDR3: CAWTGVNTGELFF. The CDR3 DNA is TGTGCCTGGACAGGGGTTAACACCGGGGAGCTGTTTTTT.

The rearrangement joins TRBV29-1 to TRBJ1-2, with 8 bases fitting TRBD1. The V and J ends lost 6 bases and 2 bases, in that order; junction bases with no gene match: 5. Germline V lookup: CDR1 SQVTM, CDR2 ANQGSEA. The CDR3 contains 13 residues. CDR3 sequence reads: CSVLTGDNYGYTF. CDR3 in DNA: TGCAGCGTCCTGACAGGGGACAACTATGGCTACACCTTC.

The chain links TRBV21-1 to TRBJ1-2; the table names TRBD1, a call not compared with the DNA. TRBV21-1 is an annotated pseudogene. The CDR3 length is 15 residues. CDR3 nucleotide sequence: TGTGCCAGCAGCAAAGTCAGGGGGTATAGTTTGGGCTACACCTTC. This gives the protein CASSKVRGYSLGYTF.

CDR3: CASSEATGSWRAFF. DNA of the CDR3: TGTGCCAGCAGTGAAGCTACAGGGTCTTGGCGAGCTTTCTTT. The chain combines TRBV6-1 with TRBJ1-1, with D perhaps matching TRBD1 (6 bases). Germline CDR1 MNHNS, CDR2 SASEGT. Trimming took 0 bases from V and 10 from J, leaving 15 bases between them. This CDR3 spans 14 amino acids.

This clone appeared once. The rearrangement joins TRBV4-3 to TRBJ2-6, with D hard to call. The CDR3 runs 17 residues. From germline, CDR1 is LGHNA and CDR2 YSLEER. Trimming pared 0 bases from V and 0 bases from J, leaving 9 bases between. In nucleotides, the CDR3 is TGCGCCAGCAGCCAAGACGCCAGAACCTCTGGGGCCAACGTCCTGACTTTC. This gives the protein CASSQDARTSGANVLTF.

V and J are TRBV6-1 and TRBJ1-1; D not resolved. Germline-derived CDR1 and CDR2 are MNHNS and SASEGT. This CDR3 spans 15 amino acids. Trimming stripped 0 bases from V and 1 base from J, with 9 bases between. This CDR3 is CASSEAGLTNTEAFF. CDR3 in DNA: TGTGCCAGCAGTGAAGCTGGGTTGACGAACACTGAAGCTTTCTTT.

The J gene is TRBJ1-3, the V gene TRBV30, with D unresolved. This CDR3 has 13 residues. V was cut by 4 bases and J by 1 base, with 8 bases left in between. The germline V gene encodes CDR1 GTSNPN and CDR2 SVGIG (reference sequence). CDR3 DNA: TGTGCCTGGACGCGGGATTCTGGAAACACCATATATTTT. Translating it yields CAWTRDSGNTIYF.